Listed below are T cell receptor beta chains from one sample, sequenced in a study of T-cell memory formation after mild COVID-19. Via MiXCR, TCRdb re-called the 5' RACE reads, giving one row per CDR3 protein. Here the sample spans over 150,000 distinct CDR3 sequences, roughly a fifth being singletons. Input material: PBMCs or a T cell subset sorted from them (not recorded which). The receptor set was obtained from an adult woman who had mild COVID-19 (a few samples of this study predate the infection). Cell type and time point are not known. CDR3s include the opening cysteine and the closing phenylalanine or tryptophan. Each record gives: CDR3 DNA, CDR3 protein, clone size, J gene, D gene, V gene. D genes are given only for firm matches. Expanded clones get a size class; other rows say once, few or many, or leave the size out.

cdr3_nt: TGTGCCATCAGAGGGCAGGCGGGGGACACCTTC; cdr3_aa: CAIRGQAGDTF; clone_size: once; j_call: TRBJ1-2; d_call: NA; v_call: TRBV10-3
cdr3_nt: TGTGCCAGCAGCTTACGGTCGCGACTAGCGGGGGCCGTCCTCAGCACAGATACGCAGTATTTT; cdr3_aa: CASSLRSRLAGAVLSTDTQYF; clone_size: NA; j_call: TRBJ2-3; d_call: TRBD2; v_call: TRBV7-8
cdr3_nt: TGTGCCAGCAGTTTGGGGGTTCAGCCCCAGCATTTT; cdr3_aa: CASSLGVQPQHF; clone_size: NA; j_call: TRBJ1-5; d_call: NA; v_call: TRBV12-3/TRBV12-4
cdr3_nt: TGCAGCGTTGAACGACCTGGGGCCAACGTCCTGACTTTC; cdr3_aa: CSVERPGANVLTF; clone_size: NA; j_call: TRBJ2-6; d_call: NA; v_call: TRBV29-1
cdr3_nt: TGCAGTGCTAGCTTGCGAGAGAATGAGCAGTTCTTC; cdr3_aa: CSASLRENEQFF; clone_size: many; j_call: TRBJ2-1; d_call: NA; v_call: TRBV20-1
cdr3_nt: TGTGCCAGCGAGCGGGACTCCACAGATACGCAGTATTTT; cdr3_aa: CASERDSTDTQYF; clone_size: few; j_call: TRBJ2-3; d_call: TRBD2; v_call: TRBV12-3/TRBV12-4
cdr3_nt: TGCGCCAGCAGGATGGGGATATTTGACACTGAAGCTTTCTTT; cdr3_aa: CASRMGIFDTEAFF; clone_size: NA; j_call: TRBJ1-1; d_call: NA; v_call: TRBV5-1
cdr3_nt: TGTGCCAGCAGCTTCGGGTCGGGAGGAGATACGCAGTATTTT; cdr3_aa: CASSFGSGGDTQYF; clone_size: few; j_call: TRBJ2-3; d_call: TRBD2; v_call: TRBV7-3
cdr3_nt: TGTGCCAGCAGCTTAGGCACGCAACCGTTCTTC; cdr3_aa: CASSLGTQPFF; clone_size: NA; j_call: TRBJ2-1; d_call: NA; v_call: TRBV7-9
cdr3_nt: TGTGCCAGCAGCCCGGACATTTCTGGCGGAGAGACCCAGTACTTC; cdr3_aa: CASSPDISGGETQYF; clone_size: NA; j_call: TRBJ2-5; d_call: NA; v_call: TRBV7-7
cdr3_nt: TGCGCCAGCAGCCTAATCACTAGCGGGAGTTTCAATGAGCAGTTCTTC; cdr3_aa: CASSLITSGSFNEQFF; clone_size: NA; j_call: TRBJ2-1; d_call: TRBD2; v_call: TRBV4-3
cdr3_nt: TGTGCCAGCAGTGCCAGGGGTCCGACAGGGGCCTACGAGCAGTACTTC; cdr3_aa: CASSARGPTGAYEQYF; clone_size: NA; j_call: TRBJ2-7; d_call: TRBD1; v_call: TRBV27
cdr3_nt: TGTGCCAGCAGCTTCTCTCTAGGAGGTGGGGATGAGCAGTTCTTC; cdr3_aa: CASSFSLGGGDEQFF; clone_size: few; j_call: TRBJ2-1; d_call: NA; v_call: TRBV7-2
cdr3_nt: TGTGCCAGCAGCGTTGAGGGGAGGACTGAAGCTTTCTTT; cdr3_aa: CASSVEGRTEAFF; clone_size: few; j_call: TRBJ1-1; d_call: NA; v_call: TRBV9
cdr3_nt: TGTGCCAGCAGCTTGGGGGCAGCGTATGGCTACACCTTC; cdr3_aa: CASSLGAAYGYTF; clone_size: NA; j_call: TRBJ1-2; d_call: NA; v_call: TRBV7-9
cdr3_nt: TGCAGCGTGGAGGGCAGTCTCTCCTACAATGAGCAGTTCTTC; cdr3_aa: CSVEGSLSYNEQFF; clone_size: few; j_call: TRBJ2-1; d_call: NA; v_call: TRBV29-1
cdr3_nt: TGTGCCAGCAGCGGGACAGGGTCTGAGCAGTTCTTC; cdr3_aa: CASSGTGSEQFF; clone_size: few; j_call: TRBJ2-1; d_call: TRBD1; v_call: TRBV7-6
cdr3_nt: TGTGCCAGCGGGGGGACTAGCGGAACTAGCACAGATACGCAGTATTTT; cdr3_aa: CASGGTSGTSTDTQYF; clone_size: few; j_call: TRBJ2-3; d_call: TRBD2; v_call: TRBV25-1
cdr3_nt: TGTGCCACCAGTGATTTAACTGAAGCTTTCTTT; cdr3_aa: CATSDLTEAFF; clone_size: NA; j_call: TRBJ1-1; d_call: NA; v_call: TRBV24-1
cdr3_nt: TGTGCCAGCACCCTACAGGGGGCTAACACTGAAGCTTTCTTT; cdr3_aa: CASTLQGANTEAFF; clone_size: NA; j_call: TRBJ1-1; d_call: TRBD1; v_call: TRBV12-3/TRBV12-4
cdr3_nt: TGTGCCAGCAGCGAGACAGGGGGCTCCTCCTACGAGCAGTACTTC; cdr3_aa: CASSETGGSSYEQYF; clone_size: few; j_call: TRBJ2-7; d_call: TRBD1; v_call: TRBV27
cdr3_nt: TGTGCCAGCAGCGCATCGTGGGGACCAGATTATAATACGCAGTATTTT; cdr3_aa: CASSASWGPDYNTQYF; clone_size: NA; j_call: TRBJ2-3; d_call: NA; v_call: TRBV9
cdr3_nt: TGTGCCAGCAGCGTCGCCGGGACAGCGACCGAAGCTTTCTTT; cdr3_aa: CASSVAGTATEAFF; clone_size: NA; j_call: TRBJ1-1; d_call: TRBD1; v_call: TRBV7-9